These 18 T cell receptor beta chains came from one sample sequenced in a study of regulatory T cells in long-lasting Graves disease. The authors built TCR beta libraries using iRepertoire HTBI primers and Arm-PCR of CDR3 regions. TCRdb redid the calling of the multiplex PCR reads with MiXCR, one entry per CDR3 protein. The sample yields 400,000 to 500,000 distinct CDR3 sequences, around a fifth seen once. Noted time point: persistent/refractory GD, antithyroid drugs over 5 years with positive TRAb. After RNA was extracted from PBMCs, the TCR library was made from it. The starting material was peripheral blood mononuclear cells (PBMCs), obtained when the disease was refractory, from a patient treated with antithyroid drugs. The source of these receptors is a female donor with Graves disease.

Only a few counts were recorded for this clonotype. V gene TRBV2 combines with J gene TRBJ2-1; D call uncertain. Trimming cost V 7 bases and J 9 bases, with 19 bases left between them. CDR3 size: 14 residues. CDR1 is SNHLY and CDR2 is FYNNEI in the germline V gene. The CDR3 spells CASKPLRTSSEQFF. DNA of the CDR3: TGTGCCAGCAAGCCTCTTCGGACCTCCAGTGAGCAGTTCTTC.

This clonotype was counted only a few times. The chain uses TRBV29-1 and TRBJ2-2; D perhaps matches TRBD2 (7 bases). The CDR3 totals 14 residues. V was clipped by 6 bases and J by 1 base, with 12 bases between them. Germline CDR1 SQVTM, CDR2 ANQGSEA. The CDR3 here is CSVGGAGNTGELFF. CDR3 coding DNA: TGCAGCGTGGGGGGGGCTGGGAACACCGGGGAGCTGTTTTTT.

This clonotype occurred many times. The chain joins TRBV28 to TRBJ2-7; no definite D call. Trimming removed 4 bases at V and 2 bases at J, with 12 bases between. Germline CDR1 is MDHEN and CDR2 is SYDVKM. CDR3 length: 14 residues. The CDR3 reads CASSSPVIPYEQYF. In DNA form, the CDR3 reads TGTGCCAGCAGTTCGCCGGTTATCCCCTACGAGCAGTACTTC.

This clonotype was counted many times. The chain is built from TRBV5-5 and TRBJ2-5; 8 nucleotides align to TRBD1. CDR3 size: 16 residues. Per germline, CDR1 SGHKS and CDR2 YYEKEE (reference sequence). The ends lost 0 bases at V and 5 bases at J; junction bases unmatched: 9. CDR3 residues: CASSLGGDNRGETQYF. CDR3 nucleotide sequence: TGTGCCAGCAGCTTGGGCGGGGACAACAGGGGGGAGACCCAGTACTTC.

This clonotype has at least ten counts. The chain recombines TRBV20-1 with TRBJ2-4, with TRBD2 identical over 8 bases. Germline CDR1 reads DFQATT; CDR2 reads SNEGSKA (reference sequence). V lost 3 bases to trimming and J lost 4 bases; unmatched junction nucleotides: 11. This CDR3 region has 16 residues. In DNA, the CDR3 is TGCAGTGCTAGTGCGTTCGGTGCGGGGGGAAAAAACATTCAGTACTTC. It specifies CSASAFGAGGKNIQYF.

This clonotype showed up many times. The chain joins TRBV3-1 to TRBJ1-4; D might be TRBD1 (6 bases). The CDR3 is 15 residues long. Germline assignment: CDR1 LGHDT and CDR2 YNNKEL (reference sequence). Trimming pared 1 base from V and 6 bases from J, leaving 12 bases between. This CDR3 reads CASSQVIGQYEKLFF. DNA of the CDR3: TGTGCCAGCAGCCAAGTAATCGGACAGTATGAAAAACTGTTTTTT.

This clonotype appeared many times. This sequence joins TRBV28 and TRBJ2-5; D may be TRBD1 or TRBD2 (7 bases each). V lost 5 bases and J lost 3, with 13 bases in between. Germline V CDR1 and CDR2: MDHEN, SYDVKM. This CDR3 comprises 14 residues. The CDR3 DNA sequence: TGTGCCAGCAGTGCAGGGGGGGTCGAAGAGACCCAGTACTTC. Protein: CASSAGGVEETQYF.

This clonotype showed up many times. This chain connects TRBV28 to TRBJ2-7; D may be TRBD1 (7 bases). The CDR3 totals 14 residues. From germline, CDR1 is MDHEN and CDR2 SYDVKM. V was pared by 7 bases and J by 2 bases, with 15 bases between. The CDR3 nucleotides read TGTGCCAGCAACTCGACAGGGAGGCCCTACGAGCAGTACTTC. This gives the protein CASNSTGRPYEQYF.

In this sample, this clonotype turned up many times. The chain couples TRBV7-2 to TRBJ1-1; possible D gene TRBD1, 6 bases. Germline V gene data show CDR1 as SGHTA and CDR2 as FQGNSA. The V end lost 0 bases, the J end lost 0 bases, and 8 bases lay between the germline ends. The CDR3 has 15 residues. This CDR3 reads CASSLATGLNTEAFF. In DNA form, the CDR3 reads TGTGCCAGCAGCTTAGCTACAGGGTTGAACACTGAAGCTTTCTTT.

This clonotype was observed a few times. A junction end diverges from the germline sequence, so it may reflect a read error. The chain joins TRBV7-7 to TRBJ2-5; 11 bases agree with TRBD2. This CDR3 contains 15 residues. The germline CDR1 and CDR2 sequences are SSHAT and FNYEAQ (reference sequence). CDR3 sequence (DNA): TGTGCTAGCAGTCAGGGACTAGCGGAGGCAGAGACCCAGTACTTC. This codes for CASSQGLAEAETQYF.

In this sample, this clonotype turned up many times. This chain joins TRBV28 and TRBJ1-2, with TRBD1 identical over 8 bases. The CDR3 runs 15 residues. V lost 6 bases and J lost 8; bases outside the gene matches: 14. Per the germline V gene, CDR1 is MDHEN and CDR2 is SYDVKM. The CDR3 loop reads CASSYPPGQVSGYTF. The CDR3, as DNA: TGTGCCAGCAGCTATCCTCCGGGACAGGTTAGCGGCTACACCTTC.

CDR3 sequence (DNA): TGCGCCAGCAGCCAATGGTCCGGGGTTTACGAGCAGTACTTC. Its translation is CASSQWSGVYEQYF. The rearrangement uses TRBV4-3 and TRBJ2-7, with D perhaps matching TRBD2 (5 bases). CDR3 length equals 14 residues. CDR1 and CDR2 from the germline V gene are LGHNA and YSLEER. V lost 2 bases, J lost 4 bases, and 12 bases lay in between.

Note on this clonotype: A far bigger clonotype differs at one base, so this is likely a read error. The chain couples TRBV28 to TRBJ1-2, with 9 positions matching TRBD1. CDR3 size: 13 residues. Trimming at V came to 6 bases and at J to 4 bases, leaving 3 bases not matched to a gene. Germline V lookup: CDR1 MDHEN, CDR2 SYDVKM. The CDR3 reads CASRTGQGYGYTF. CDR3 DNA: TGTGCCAGCAGGACGGGACAGGGCTATGGCTACACCTTC.

The CDR3 is CASSPPLQGGYGYTF. CDR3 coding DNA: TGCGCCAGCAGCCCGCCACTACAGGGGGGCTATGGCTACACCTTC. The chain combines TRBV4-1 with TRBJ1-2, with 8 bases identical to TRBD1. V trimming: 4 bases; J trimming: 4 bases; junction bases outside the gene matches: 8. The CDR3 is 15 residues long. Germline CDR1 MGHRA, CDR2 YSYEKL.

This clonotype was detected ten times or more. The chain employs TRBV29-1 and TRBJ2-7; no clear D. CDR1 SQVTM and CDR2 ANQGSEA come from the germline V gene. The CDR3 contains 14 residues. Trimming left V 6 bases short and J 0 bases short, with 15 bases between. The CDR3 DNA reads TGCAGCGTGACCCACCCCACCTCCTCCTACGAGCAGTACTTC. Encoded protein: CSVTHPTSSYEQYF.

This CDR3 is CASRPPLGENGYTF. In DNA form, the CDR3 reads TGTGCCAGTAGACCTCCGCTGGGGGAAAATGGCTACACCTTC. The rearrangement joins TRBV19 to TRBJ1-2; the D gene is possibly TRBD1 (5 bases). The germline CDR1 and CDR2 sequences are LNHDA and SQIVND (reference sequence). This CDR3 comprises 14 residues. Trimming took off 6 bases at V and 6 bases at J, with 17 bases between the two ends.

The chain has TRBV29-1 and TRBJ1-2; 7 nucleotides match TRBD1. With 3 bases clipped from V and 4 bases from J, the junction kept 2 bases outside the gene matches. Germline V gene lookup returns CDR1 SQVTM and CDR2 ANQGSEA. The CDR3 is made up of 12 amino acids. The CDR3 sequence is CSVDRGIYGYTF. The CDR3 DNA reads as TGCAGCGTTGACAGGGGGATCTATGGCTACACCTTC.

This clonotype was seen a single time. The rearrangement joins TRBV12-3 or TRBV12-4 to TRBJ2-5, with D maybe TRBD2 (5 bases). The CDR3 length is 13 residues. Trimming left V 10 bases short and J 0 bases short, with 12 bases between. CDR3 nucleotides: TGTGCCACCGCGAGGGAGTACCAAGAGACCCAGTACTTC. Translating it yields CATAREYQETQYF.